This T cell receptor (beta chain) was profiled in a study of T-cell reconstitution after alpha-beta-depleted transplantation in children. Germline lookup yields CDR1 KGHSH and CDR2 LQKENI. The CDR3 loop spans 15 amino acids. The V gene end was trimmed by 3 bases and the J gene end by 5 bases; junction bases not matched to a gene: 7. Concerning this clonotype: Antigen specificity is unknown.

Using unique molecular identifiers, the investigators prepared the TCRbeta library. TCRdb recomputed calls from the PCR reads with MiXCR, one row per CDR3 protein. The sample consists of about 580,000 distinct CDR3 sequences, around 23% of them appearing once. Study-level points and caveats: Elevated TCRbeta diversity at day 60 was traced, in some patients, to surviving recipient T cells and thymic progenitors. Diversity and T-cell counts at one year after transplant derived mostly from new T cells. It was reported that alpha-beta T cells came from several hundred expanded graft clones (about two months after transplant).

The receptor was derived from a boy under two years old who had a stem cell transplant for acute myeloid leukemia, so the T cells may come from the graft donor. The V gene is TRBV18, the J gene TRBJ1-1; the match to TRBD1 covers 9 bases. Sample: PBMCs, mostly from graft donor cells, taken 360 days after TCRalphabeta/CD19-depleted stem cell transplant. CDR3 coding DNA: TGTGCCAGCTCACCGCCCTCAGACAGGGGGACTGAAGCTTTCTTT. Protein: CASSPPSDRGTEAFF. The complete variable domain, with remaining parts taken from reference TRBV18 and TRBJ1-1, reads NAGVMQNPRHLVRRRGQEARLRCSPMKGHSHVYWYRQLPEEGLKFMVYLQKENIIDESGMPKERFSAEFPKEGPSILRIQQVVRGDSAAYFCASSPPSDRGTEAFFGQGTRLTVV.